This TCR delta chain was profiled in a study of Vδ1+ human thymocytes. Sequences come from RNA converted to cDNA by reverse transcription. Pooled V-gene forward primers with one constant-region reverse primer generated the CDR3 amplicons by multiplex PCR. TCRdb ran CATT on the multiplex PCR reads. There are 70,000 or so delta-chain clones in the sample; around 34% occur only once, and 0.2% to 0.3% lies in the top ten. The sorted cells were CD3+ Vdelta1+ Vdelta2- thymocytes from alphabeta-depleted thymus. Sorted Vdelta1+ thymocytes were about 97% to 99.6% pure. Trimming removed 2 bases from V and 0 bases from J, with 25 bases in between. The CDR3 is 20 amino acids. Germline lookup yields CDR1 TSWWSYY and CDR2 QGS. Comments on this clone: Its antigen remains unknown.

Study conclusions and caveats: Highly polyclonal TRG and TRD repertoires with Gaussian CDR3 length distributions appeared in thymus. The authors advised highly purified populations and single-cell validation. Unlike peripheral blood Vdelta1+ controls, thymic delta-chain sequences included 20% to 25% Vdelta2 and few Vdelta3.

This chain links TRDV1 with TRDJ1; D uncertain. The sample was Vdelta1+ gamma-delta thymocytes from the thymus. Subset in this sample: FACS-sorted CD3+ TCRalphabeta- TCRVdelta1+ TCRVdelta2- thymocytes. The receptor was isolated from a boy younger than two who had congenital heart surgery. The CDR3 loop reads CALGEGIHVGHLLYTDKLIF. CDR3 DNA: TGTGCTCTTGGGGAAGGCATCCACGTGGGACACCTTTTGTACACCGATAAACTCATCTTT.